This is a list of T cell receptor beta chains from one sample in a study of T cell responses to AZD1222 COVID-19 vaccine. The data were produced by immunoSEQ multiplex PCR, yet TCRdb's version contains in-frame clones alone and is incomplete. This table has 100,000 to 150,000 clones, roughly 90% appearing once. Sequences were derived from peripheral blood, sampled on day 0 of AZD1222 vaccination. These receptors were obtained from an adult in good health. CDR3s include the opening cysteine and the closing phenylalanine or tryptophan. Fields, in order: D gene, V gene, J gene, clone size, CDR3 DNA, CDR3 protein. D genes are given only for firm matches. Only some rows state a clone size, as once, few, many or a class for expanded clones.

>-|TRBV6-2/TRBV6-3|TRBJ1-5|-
TGTGCCAGCAGTTACGGAGAGGACAGTCTTGAACGGCCCCAGCATTTT
CASSYGEDSLERPQHF
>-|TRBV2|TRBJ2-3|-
TGTGCCAGCAGTCGGGGCACAGATACGCAGTATTTT
CASSRGTDTQYF
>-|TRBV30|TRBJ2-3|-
TGTGCCACTCACAGCACAGATACGCAGTATTTT
CATHSTDTQYF
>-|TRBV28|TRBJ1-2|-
TGTGCCAGCAGTTTTAATATATTAGGCTACACCTTC
CASSFNILGYTF
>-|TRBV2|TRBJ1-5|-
TGTGCCAGCAGTGAAACCGGATATAGCAATCAGCCCCAGCATTTT
CASSETGYSNQPQHF
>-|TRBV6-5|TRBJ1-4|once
TGTGCCACTTCGGGAGGGAGAGGCAGGGAAAAACTGTTTTTT
CATSGGRGREKLFF
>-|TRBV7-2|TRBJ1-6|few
TGTGCCAGCAGCTTAGAGTTCAACACACCCCTCCACTTT
CASSLEFNTPLHF
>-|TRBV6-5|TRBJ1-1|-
TGTGCCAGCAGGAGGGGGGTGGAGGGCGAGACTGAAGCTTTCTTT
CASRRGVEGETEAFF
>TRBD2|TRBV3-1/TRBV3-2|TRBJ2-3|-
TGTGCCAGCAGCCAAGAAGGCGGGAGGGCCCAAGATACGCAGTATTTT
CASSQEGGRAQDTQYF
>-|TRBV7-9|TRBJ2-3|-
TGTGCCAGCAGCTTAGGGGCAGGATCACGAGATACGCAGTATTTT
CASSLGAGSRDTQYF
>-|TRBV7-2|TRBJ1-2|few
TGTGCCAGCAGCTTATGGTCCCAACAAAGGGCGCCCCACTATGGCTACACCTTC
CASSLWSQQRAPHYGYTF
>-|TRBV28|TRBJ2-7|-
TGTGCCAGCACGGCAGGGAACTACGAGCAGTACTTC
CASTAGNYEQYF
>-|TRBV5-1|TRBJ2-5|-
TGCGCCAGCAGCGGCGGTGCGGTACAAGAGACCCAGTACTTC
CASSGGAVQETQYF
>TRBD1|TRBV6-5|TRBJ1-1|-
TGTGCCAGCAGTTACACCCAGGGGGGTTCCTATGAAGCTTTCTTT
CASSYTQGGSYEAFF
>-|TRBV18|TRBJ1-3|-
TGTGCCAGTGCGGGGGGCCAGAGCTCTGGAAACACCATATATTTT
CASAGGQSSGNTIYF
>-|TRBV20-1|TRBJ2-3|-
TGCAGTGCTAGTCAGGCTTCTAGCACAGATACGCAGTATTTT
CSASQASSTDTQYF
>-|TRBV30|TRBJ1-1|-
TGTGCCTGGTCAGCGGGGGGGAACACTGAAGCTTTCTTT
CAWSAGGNTEAFF
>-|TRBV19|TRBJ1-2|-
TGTGCCAGTAGTATCGGAGTCAGGGAGCTCTATGGCTACACCTTC
CASSIGVRELYGYTF
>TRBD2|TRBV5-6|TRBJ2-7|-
TGTGCCAGCAGCTTGGGCCGGGGGGGCTTAGAGCAGTACTTC
CASSLGRGGLEQYF
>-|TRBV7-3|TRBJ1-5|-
TGTGCCAGCAGCCCCAAGGGAACCGATAGCAATCAGCCCCAGCATTTT
CASSPKGTDSNQPQHF
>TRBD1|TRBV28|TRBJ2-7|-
TGTGCCACCAGACTGGGACAGAACTACGAGCAGTACTTC
CATRLGQNYEQYF
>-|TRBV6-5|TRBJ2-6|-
TGTGCCAGCAGGGGGGGCTCTGGGGCCAACGTCCTGACTTTC
CASRGGSGANVLTF
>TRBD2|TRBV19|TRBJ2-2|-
TGTGCCAGTAGTATACTCGGGAGGGCCGGGGAGCTGTTTTTT
CASSILGRAGELFF
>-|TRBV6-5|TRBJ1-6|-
TGTGCCAGCACCCCTAGGGGGGAGCTGGGTTCACCCCTCCACTTT
CASTPRGELGSPLHF
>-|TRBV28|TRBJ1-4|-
TGTGCCAGTCAGGGCCGTACTAATGAAAAACTGTTTTTT
CASQGRTNEKLFF
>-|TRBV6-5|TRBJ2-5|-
TGTGCCAGCAGTTCCCAAGCGGAGACCCAGTACTTC
CASSSQAETQYF
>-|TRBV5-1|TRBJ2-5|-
TGCGCCAGCAGCGCTCTGGGTGATCAAGAGACCCAGTACTTC
CASSALGDQETQYF
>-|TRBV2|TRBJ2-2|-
TGTGCCAGCAGTGAAAGGCCCACCGGGGAGCTGTTTTTT
CASSERPTGELFF
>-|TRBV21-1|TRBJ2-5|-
TGTGCCAGCGGACACCCACCGGGACTAGTGGAAGAGACCCAGTACTTC
CASGHPPGLVEETQYF
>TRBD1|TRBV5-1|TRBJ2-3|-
TGCGCCAGCAGCTTAAGGACAGGTGGTGGGGGCACAGATACGCAGTATTTT
CASSLRTGGGGTDTQYF
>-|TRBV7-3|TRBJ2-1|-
TGTGCCAGCAGCTTAAGCTCAGGTTTGGGTGAGCAGTTCTTC
CASSLSSGLGEQFF
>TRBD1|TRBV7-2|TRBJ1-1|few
TGTGCCAGCAGCTTAAATCAGGACAGGGGAGCTTTCTTT
CASSLNQDRGAFF
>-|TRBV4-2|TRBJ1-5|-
TGTGCCAGCAGCCAAACGAGCGGCAATCAGCCCCAGCATTTT
CASSQTSGNQPQHF
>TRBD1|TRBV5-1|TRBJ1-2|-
TGCGCCAGCAGCTACGGACAGGGGGGGTATGGCTACACCTTC
CASSYGQGGYGYTF
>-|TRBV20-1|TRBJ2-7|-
TGCAGTGCTATTGACGTCAGGGAAGGGGGCTTC
CSAIDVREGGF
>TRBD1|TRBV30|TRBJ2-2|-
TGTGCCGGCAGGGGGCCCACGAACACCGGGGAGCTGTTTTTT
CAGRGPTNTGELFF
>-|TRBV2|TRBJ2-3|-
TGTGCCAGCTCCTCGGGGACTCAACCCCGCACAGATACGCAGTATTTT
CASSSGTQPRTDTQYF
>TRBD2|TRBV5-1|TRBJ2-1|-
TGCGCCAGCAGCTTGGATCTAGCGGGGTTTTACAATGAGCAGTTCTTC
CASSLDLAGFYNEQFF
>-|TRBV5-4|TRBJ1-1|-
TGTGCCAGCAGCTCTACGGCGGGCGAAGCTTTCTTT
CASSSTAGEAFF
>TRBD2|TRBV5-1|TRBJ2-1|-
TGCGCCAGCAGCGAAACTAGCGGGACGCGATACAATGAGCAGTTCTTC
CASSETSGTRYNEQFF
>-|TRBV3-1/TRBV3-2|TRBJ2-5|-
TGTGCCAGCAGCCGGCAAGGAGGTGCCCAGTACTTC
CASSRQGGAQYF
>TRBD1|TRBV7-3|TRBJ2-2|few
TGTGCCAGCAGCTTTCAGGGGGCGGACACCGGGGAGCTGTTTTTT
CASSFQGADTGELFF
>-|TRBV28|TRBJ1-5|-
TGTGCCAGCAGTGATAGGGCGACTATCGATCAGCCCCAGCATTTT
CASSDRATIDQPQHF
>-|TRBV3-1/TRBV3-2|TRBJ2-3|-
TGTGCCAGCAGCCAGTCATTGGGGTTCACAGATACGCAGTATTTT
CASSQSLGFTDTQYF
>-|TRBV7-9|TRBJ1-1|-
TGTGCCAGCGAAGAAGGGACCGAAGCTTTCTTT
CASEEGTEAFF
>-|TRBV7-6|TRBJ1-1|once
TGTGCCAGCAGCTTAGTCCCCGACAGCTCGAATGAAGCTTTCTTT
CASSLVPDSSNEAFF
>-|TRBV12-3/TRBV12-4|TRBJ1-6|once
TGTGCCAGCAGTTCGGGGCGTCATTCACCCCTCCACTTT
CASSSGRHSPLHF
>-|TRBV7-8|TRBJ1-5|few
TGTGCCAGCAGCCCAGGGGTCCCCGGGGATCGAGCCCAGCATTTT
CASSPGVPGDRAQHF
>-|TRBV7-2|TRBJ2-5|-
TGTGCCAGCAGCCAAATGGGGCTCGGGACCCAGTACTTC
CASSQMGLGTQYF